This T cell receptor beta chain was found in a study of shared clonotypes between healthy human individuals. This CDR3 is 12 amino acids long. CDR1 SGHVS and CDR2 FQNEAQ come from the germline V gene. Original handling: ImmunoSEQ output lacked quality scores and full-length reads, limiting matched filtering. TCRdb keeps only in-frame clones here, not all; method: immunoSEQ multiplex PCR. V and J calls plus clone size are reproduced from that table; the DNA served to infer D and trimming. Of over 850,000 clones detected, 78% appear once; the ten largest clones hold about 0.52%. This clone was observed a handful of times.

Sequencing was carried out using memory CD4+ T cells from PBMCs. As to subset: CD45RA-negative fraction. The V call is TRBV7-8, the J call TRBJ2-3; D not certain. The source is a man younger than 35 in good health. Some clones in this sample may be carry-over from other donors' samples. CDR3: CVIGFGTDTQYF. In DNA, the CDR3 is TGTGTAATCGGCTTTGGGACAGATACGCAGTATTTT.